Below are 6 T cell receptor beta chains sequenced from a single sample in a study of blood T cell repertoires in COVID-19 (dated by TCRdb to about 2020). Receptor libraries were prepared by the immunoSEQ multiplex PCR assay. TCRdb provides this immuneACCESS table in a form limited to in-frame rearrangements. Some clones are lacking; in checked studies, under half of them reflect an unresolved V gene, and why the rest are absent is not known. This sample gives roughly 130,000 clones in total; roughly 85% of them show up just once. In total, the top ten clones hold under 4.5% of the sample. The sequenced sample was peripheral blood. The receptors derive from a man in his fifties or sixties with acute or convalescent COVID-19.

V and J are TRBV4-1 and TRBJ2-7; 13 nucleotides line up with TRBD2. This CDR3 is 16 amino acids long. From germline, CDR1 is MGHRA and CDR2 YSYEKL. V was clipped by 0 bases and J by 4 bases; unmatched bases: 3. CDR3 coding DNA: TGCGCCAGCAGCCAAGATCAACTAGCGGGAGGGTACGAGCAGTACTTC. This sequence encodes CASSQDQLAGGYEQYF.

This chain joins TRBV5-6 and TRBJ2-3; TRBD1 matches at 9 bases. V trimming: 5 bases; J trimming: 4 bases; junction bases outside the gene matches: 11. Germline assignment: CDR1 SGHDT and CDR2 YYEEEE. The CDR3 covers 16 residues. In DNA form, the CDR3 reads TGTGCCAGCAGGCTCCCGGGACAGGGTTTGGCAGATACGCAGTATTTT. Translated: CASRLPGQGLADTQYF. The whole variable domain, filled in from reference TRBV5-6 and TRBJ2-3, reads DAGVTQSPTHLIKTRGQQVTLRCSPKSGHDTVSWYQQALGQGPQFIFQYYEEEERQRGNFPDRFSGHQFPNYSSELNVNALLLGDSALYLCASRLPGQGLADTQYFGPGTRLTVL.

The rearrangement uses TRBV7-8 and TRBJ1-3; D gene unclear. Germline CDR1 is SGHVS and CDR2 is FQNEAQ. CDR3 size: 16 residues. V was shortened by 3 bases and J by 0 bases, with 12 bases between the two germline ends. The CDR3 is CASSFGEGISGNTIYF. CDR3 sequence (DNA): TGTGCCAGCAGCTTCGGTGAGGGCATCTCTGGAAACACCATATATTTT.

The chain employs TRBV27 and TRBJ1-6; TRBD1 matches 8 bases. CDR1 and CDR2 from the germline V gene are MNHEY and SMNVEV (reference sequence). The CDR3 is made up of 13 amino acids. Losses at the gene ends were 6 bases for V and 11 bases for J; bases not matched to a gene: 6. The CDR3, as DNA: TGTGCCAGCAGAGGCAGGGGGCAAACACCCCTCCACTTT. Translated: CASRGRGQTPLHF.

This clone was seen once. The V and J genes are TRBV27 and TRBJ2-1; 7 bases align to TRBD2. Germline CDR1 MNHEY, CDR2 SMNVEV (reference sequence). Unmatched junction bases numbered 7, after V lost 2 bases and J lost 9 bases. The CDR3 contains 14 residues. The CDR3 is CASSLDGGNPEQFF. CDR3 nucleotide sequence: TGTGCCAGCAGTTTAGACGGGGGGAACCCTGAGCAGTTCTTC.

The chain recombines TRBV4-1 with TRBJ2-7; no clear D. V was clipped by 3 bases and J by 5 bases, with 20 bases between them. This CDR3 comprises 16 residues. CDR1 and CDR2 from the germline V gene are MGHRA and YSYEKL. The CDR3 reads CASSQVVAARVNEQYF. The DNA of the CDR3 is TGCGCCAGCAGCCAGGTTGTAGCCGCTCGGGTAAACGAGCAGTACTTC.